The entry below gives a single T cell receptor (beta chain) sequence along with its context. There are many counts of this clonotype. Its antigen remains unidentified. No much larger clone is present one base from it, and per-base qualities are unavailable. The method behind the library was PCR. The sample was run on an Illumina HiSeq 2500. TCR library preparation used molecular barcoding, with unique molecular identifiers applied to normalize quantification of the TCRbeta repertoire. In TCRdb, the public reads were trimmed at Q25 with fastp and aligned with MiXCR, with productive beta chains retained. Each record represents a unique CDR3 protein, reported with the most common genes and DNA among its rows. This sample is represented by hundreds of thousands of distinct CDR3 sequences; approximately 10% of them were singletons. Less than 5% of the sample comes from the top ten. The CDR3 spans 14 residues, from the cysteine through the phenylalanine. Only CDR3 DNA is held: 42 bases, read in frame from base 1. Between the V and J ends, shortened by 10 bases and 3 bases respectively, the junction contains 19 bases. The CDR1 and CDR2 encoded by the germline V gene are ENHRY and SYGVKD.

The sample is drawn from a study of T-cell reconstitution after alpha-beta-depleted transplantation in children (dated by TCRdb to about 2016). Study-wide context: The study quantitatively tracked T-cell immune reconstitution after TCRalphabeta/CD19-depleted allogeneic hematopoietic cell transplantation in children using TCR repertoire profiling.

This specimen consisted of PBMCs from the stem cell graft donor, obtained from the stem cell graft. The clonotype was recovered from a human donor who donated a stem cell graft to a child with acute myeloid leukemia. The V and J genes are TRBV10-3 and TRBJ2-7, with no D gene named confidently. The nucleotide sequence reads as follows: TGTGCCACCACAGACTCACTTCTGCACTACGAGCAGTACTTC. It translates as CATTDSLLHYEQYF.